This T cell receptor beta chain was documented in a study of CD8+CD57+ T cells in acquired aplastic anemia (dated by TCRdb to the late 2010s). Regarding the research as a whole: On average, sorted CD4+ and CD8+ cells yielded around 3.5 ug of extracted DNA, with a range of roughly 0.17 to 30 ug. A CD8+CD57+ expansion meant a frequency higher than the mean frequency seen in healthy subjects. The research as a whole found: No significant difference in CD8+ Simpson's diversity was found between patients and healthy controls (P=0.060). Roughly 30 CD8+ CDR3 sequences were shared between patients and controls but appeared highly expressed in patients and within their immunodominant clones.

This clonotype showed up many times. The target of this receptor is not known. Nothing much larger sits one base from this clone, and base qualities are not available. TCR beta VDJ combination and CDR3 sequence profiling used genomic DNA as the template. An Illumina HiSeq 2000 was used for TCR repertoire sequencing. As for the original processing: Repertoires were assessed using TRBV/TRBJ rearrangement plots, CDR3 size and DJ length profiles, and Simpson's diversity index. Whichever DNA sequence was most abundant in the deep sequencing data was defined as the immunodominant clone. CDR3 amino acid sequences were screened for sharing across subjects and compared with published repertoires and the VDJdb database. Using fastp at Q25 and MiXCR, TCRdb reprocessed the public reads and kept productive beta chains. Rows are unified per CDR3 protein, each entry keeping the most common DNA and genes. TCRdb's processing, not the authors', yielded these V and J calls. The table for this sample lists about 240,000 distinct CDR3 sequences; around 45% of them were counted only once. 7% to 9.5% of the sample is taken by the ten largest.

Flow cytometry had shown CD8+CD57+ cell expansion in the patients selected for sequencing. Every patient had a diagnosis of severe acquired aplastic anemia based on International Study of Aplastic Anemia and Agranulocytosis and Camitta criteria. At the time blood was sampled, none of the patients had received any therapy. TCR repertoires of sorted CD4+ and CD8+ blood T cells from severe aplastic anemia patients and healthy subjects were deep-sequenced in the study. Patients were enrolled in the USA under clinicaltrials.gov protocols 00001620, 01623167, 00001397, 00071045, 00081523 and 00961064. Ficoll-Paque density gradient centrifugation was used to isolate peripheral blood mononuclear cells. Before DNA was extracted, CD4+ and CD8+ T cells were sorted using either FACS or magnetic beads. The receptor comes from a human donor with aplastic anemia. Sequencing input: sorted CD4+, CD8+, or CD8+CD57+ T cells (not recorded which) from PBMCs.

The encoded CDR3 is CASSPGAVRGPADTQYF. The DNA reads as follows: TGTGCCAGCAGCCCCGGAGCCGTCAGGGGGCCTGCAGATACGCAGTATTTT. In this chain, TRBV7-6 is recombined with TRBJ2-3; TRBD1 lines up with 8 middle nucleotides. The CDR3 has 17 amino acids, counting the end cysteine and phenylalanine. The only DNA kept is the CDR3, 51 bases in frame from the first base. Compared with germline, V lacks 5 bases and J lacks 4 bases; bases without a gene match: 14. The germline V gene sets CDR1 to SGHVS and CDR2 to FNYEAQ.